This TCR beta chain was retrieved from a study of cytomegalovirus exposure and HLA in healthy donors. Details on this clone: The target antigen is unknown.

Study-wide results and caveats: Owing to their indistinguishability, certain V segments, notably TRBV6-2 and TRBV6-3, were excluded.

13 Jbeta primers and 60 Vbeta primers were used for the PCR. Assay: immunoSEQ multiplex PCR; the TCRdb copy retains only in-frame clones and omits some. The sample has some 150,000 clones, over 60% seen once. The CDR3 totals 14 residues. CDR1 is MNHEY and CDR2 is SVGAGI in the germline V gene. Trimming removed 6 bases from V and 3 bases from J, with 14 bases in between. The source of this sequence is a man between 40 and 49 years old in good health and CMV-seronegative. The sequenced sample consisted of PBMCs. The chain employs TRBV6-5 and TRBJ1-2, with a weak D call TRBD1 (5 bases). The CDR3 nucleotides are TGTGCCAGCAGGCCCGGGGGGGTTGACTATGGCTACACCTTC. The encoded protein is CASRPGGVDYGYTF.